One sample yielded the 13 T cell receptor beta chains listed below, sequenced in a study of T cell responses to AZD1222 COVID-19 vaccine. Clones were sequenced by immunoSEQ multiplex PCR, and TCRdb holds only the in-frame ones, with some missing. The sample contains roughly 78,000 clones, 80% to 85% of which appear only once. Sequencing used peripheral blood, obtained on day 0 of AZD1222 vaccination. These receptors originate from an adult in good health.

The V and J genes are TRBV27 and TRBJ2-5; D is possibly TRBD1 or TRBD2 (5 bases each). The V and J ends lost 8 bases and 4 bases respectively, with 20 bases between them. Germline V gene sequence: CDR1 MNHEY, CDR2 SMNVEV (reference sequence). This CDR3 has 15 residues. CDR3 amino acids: CASAGRDGRGETQYF. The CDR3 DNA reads TGTGCCAGCGCCGGCCGGGACGGACGGGGAGAGACCCAGTACTTC.

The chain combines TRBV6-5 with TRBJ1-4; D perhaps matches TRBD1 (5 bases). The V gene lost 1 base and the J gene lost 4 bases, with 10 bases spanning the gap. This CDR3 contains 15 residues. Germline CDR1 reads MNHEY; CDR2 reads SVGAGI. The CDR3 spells CASSYYQGYNEKLFF. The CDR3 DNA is TGTGCCAGCAGTTACTACCAGGGCTATAATGAAAAACTGTTTTTT.

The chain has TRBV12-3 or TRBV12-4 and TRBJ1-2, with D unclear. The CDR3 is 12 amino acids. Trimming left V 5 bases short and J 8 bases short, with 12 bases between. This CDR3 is CASSRGLGGYTF. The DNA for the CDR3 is TGTGCCAGCAGTCGGGGTTTAGGAGGCTACACCTTC.

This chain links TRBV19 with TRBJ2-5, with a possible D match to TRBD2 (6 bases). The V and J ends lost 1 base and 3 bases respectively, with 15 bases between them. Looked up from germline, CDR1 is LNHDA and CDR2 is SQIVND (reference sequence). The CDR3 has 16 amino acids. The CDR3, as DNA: TGTGCCAGTAGTATAGTGCGGGGAAAATATAAAGAGACCCAGTACTTC. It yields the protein CASSIVRGKYKETQYF.

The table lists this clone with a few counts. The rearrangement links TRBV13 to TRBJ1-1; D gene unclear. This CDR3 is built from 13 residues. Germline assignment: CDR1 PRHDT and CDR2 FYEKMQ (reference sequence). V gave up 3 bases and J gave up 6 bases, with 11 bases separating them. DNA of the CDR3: TGTGCCAGCAGCTTTACGATGGCTCCTGAAGCTTTCTTT. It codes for CASSFTMAPEAFF.

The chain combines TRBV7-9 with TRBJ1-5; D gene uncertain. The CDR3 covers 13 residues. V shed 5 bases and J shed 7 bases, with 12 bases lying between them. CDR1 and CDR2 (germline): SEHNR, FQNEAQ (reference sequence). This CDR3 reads CASSLEGGQPQHF. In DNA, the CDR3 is TGTGCCAGCAGCCTCGAGGGTGGCCAGCCCCAGCATTTT.

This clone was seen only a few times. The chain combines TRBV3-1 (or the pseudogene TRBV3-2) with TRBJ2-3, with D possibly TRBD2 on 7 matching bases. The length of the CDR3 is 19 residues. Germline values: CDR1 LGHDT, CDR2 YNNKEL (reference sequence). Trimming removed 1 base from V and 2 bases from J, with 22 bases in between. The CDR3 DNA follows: TGTGCCAGCAGCCAAGTTGGCCCTCCGGGGGGCCCACACACAGATACGCAGTATTTT. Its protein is CASSQVGPPGGPHTDTQYF.

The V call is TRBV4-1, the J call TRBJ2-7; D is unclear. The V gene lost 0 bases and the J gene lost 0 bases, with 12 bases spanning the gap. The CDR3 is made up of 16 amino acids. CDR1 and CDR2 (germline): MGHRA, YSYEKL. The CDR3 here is CASSQEETDPSYEQYF. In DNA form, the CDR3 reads TGCGCCAGCAGCCAAGAGGAAACCGATCCCTCCTACGAGCAGTACTTC.

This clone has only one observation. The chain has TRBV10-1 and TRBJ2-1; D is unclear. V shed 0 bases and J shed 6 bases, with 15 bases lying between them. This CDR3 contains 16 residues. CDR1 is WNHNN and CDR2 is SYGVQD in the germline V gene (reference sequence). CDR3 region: CASSESRCWAFNEQFF. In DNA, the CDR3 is TGCGCCAGCAGTGAGTCGAGATGTTGGGCCTTCAATGAGCAGTTCTTC.

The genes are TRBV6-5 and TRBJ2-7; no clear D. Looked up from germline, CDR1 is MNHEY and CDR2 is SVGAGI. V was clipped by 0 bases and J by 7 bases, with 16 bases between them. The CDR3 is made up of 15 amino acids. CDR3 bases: TGTGCCAGCAGTTACTCGAGGCTCGGCCGTTGGGAGCAGTACTTC. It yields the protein CASSYSRLGRWEQYF.

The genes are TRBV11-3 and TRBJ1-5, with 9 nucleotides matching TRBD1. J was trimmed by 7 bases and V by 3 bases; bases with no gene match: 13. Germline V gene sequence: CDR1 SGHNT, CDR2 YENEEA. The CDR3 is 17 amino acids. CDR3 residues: CASSFLPGQGLRQPQHF. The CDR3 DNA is TGTGCCAGCAGCTTTCTACCGGGACAGGGACTGCGGCAGCCCCAGCATTTT.

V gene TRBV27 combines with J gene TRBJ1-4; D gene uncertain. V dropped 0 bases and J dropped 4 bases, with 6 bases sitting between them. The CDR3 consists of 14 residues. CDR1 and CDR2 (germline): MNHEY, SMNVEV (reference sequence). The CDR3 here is CASSLSVFNEKLFF. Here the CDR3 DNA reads TGTGCCAGCAGTTTATCGGTCTTTAATGAAAAACTGTTTTTT.

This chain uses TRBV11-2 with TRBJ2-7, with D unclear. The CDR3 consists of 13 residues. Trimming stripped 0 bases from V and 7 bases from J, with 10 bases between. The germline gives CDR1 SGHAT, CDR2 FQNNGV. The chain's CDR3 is CASSLDQVGEQYF. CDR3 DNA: TGTGCCAGCAGCTTAGATCAGGTGGGAGAGCAGTACTTC.